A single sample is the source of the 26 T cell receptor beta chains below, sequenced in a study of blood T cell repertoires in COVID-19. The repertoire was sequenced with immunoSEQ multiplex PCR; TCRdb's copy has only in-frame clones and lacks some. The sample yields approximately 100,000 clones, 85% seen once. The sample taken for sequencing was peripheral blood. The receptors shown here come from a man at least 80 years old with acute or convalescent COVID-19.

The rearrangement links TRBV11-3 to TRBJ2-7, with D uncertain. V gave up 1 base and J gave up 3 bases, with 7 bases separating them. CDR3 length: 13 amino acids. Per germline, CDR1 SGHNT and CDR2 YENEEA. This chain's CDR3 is CASSLGGVYEQYF. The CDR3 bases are TGTGCCAGCAGCTTAGGTGGAGTCTACGAGCAGTACTTC.

CDR3 sequence reads: CASSTDRGTEAFF. In nucleotides, the CDR3 is TGTGCCAGTAGTACGGACAGGGGCACTGAAGCTTTCTTT. The J gene is TRBJ1-1, the V gene TRBV19; TRBD1 matches 9 bases. CDR1 and CDR2 from the germline V gene are LNHDA and SQIVND (reference sequence). The trim removed 4 bases at V and 4 bases at J, leaving 1 base unmatched. The CDR3 runs to 13 residues.

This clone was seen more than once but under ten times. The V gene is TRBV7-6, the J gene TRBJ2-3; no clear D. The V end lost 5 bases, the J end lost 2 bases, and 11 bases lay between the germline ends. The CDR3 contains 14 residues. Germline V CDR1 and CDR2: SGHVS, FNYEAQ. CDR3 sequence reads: CASSLGRHTDTQYF. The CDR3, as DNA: TGTGCCAGCAGCCTCGGTAGACACACAGATACGCAGTATTTT.

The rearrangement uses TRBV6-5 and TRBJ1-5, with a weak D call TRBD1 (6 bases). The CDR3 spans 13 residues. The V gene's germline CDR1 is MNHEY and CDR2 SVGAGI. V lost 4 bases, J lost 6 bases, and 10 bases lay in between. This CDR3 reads CASSFAQGQPQHF. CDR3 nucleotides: TGTGCCAGCAGTTTCGCACAGGGTCAGCCCCAGCATTTT.

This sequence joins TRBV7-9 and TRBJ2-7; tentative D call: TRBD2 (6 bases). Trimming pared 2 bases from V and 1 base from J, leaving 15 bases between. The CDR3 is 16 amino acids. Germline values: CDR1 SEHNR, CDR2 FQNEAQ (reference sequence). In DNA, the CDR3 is TGTGCCAGCAGCTTACTCCCTAGCGTGAAGTCCTACGAGCAGTACTTC. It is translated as CASSLLPSVKSYEQYF.

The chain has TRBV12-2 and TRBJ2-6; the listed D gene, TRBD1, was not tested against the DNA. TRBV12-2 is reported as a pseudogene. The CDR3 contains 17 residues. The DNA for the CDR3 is TGTGCAAGTCGCTTAGACAGGGGATGGCTTGGGGCCAACGTCCTGACTTTC. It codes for CASRLDRGWLGANVLTF.

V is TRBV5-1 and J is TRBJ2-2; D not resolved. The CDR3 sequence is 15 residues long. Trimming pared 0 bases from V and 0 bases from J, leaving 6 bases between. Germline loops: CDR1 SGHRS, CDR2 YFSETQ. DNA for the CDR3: TGCGCCAGCAGCTTGGCCGTATCGAACACCGGGGAGCTGTTTTTT. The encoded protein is CASSLAVSNTGELFF.

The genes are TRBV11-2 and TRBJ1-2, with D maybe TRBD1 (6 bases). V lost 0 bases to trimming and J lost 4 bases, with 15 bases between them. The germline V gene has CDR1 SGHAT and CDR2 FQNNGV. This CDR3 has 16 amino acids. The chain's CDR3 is CASSLEPRGRGYGYTF. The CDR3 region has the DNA TGTGCCAGCAGCTTAGAACCCAGGGGTCGAGGCTATGGCTACACCTTC.

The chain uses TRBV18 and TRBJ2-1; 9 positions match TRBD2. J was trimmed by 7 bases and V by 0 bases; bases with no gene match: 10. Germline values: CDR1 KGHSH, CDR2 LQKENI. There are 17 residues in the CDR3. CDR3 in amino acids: CASSPPVTLAGLNEQFF. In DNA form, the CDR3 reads TGTGCCAGCTCACCACCGGTTACACTAGCGGGTCTGAATGAGCAGTTCTTC.

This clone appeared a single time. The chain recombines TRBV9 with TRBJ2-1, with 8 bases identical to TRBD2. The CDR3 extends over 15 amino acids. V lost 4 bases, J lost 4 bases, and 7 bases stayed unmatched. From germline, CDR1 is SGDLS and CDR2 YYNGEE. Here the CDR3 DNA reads TGTGCCAGCAGCCCATCTAGCGGGCCTTACAATGAGCAGTTCTTC. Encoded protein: CASSPSSGPYNEQFF.

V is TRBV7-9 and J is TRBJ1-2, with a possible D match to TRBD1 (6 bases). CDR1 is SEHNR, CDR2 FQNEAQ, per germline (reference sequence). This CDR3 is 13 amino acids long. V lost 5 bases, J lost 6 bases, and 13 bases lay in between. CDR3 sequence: CASSRTGINGYTF. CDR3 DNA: TGTGCCAGCAGCCGAACAGGGATCAATGGCTACACCTTC.

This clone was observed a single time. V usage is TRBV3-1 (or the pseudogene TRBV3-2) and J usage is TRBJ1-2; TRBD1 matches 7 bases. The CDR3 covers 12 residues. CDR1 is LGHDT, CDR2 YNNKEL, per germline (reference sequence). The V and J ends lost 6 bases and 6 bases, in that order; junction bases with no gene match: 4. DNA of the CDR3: TGTGCCAGCAGGCAGGGGGTTCATGGCTACACCTTC. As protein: CASRQGVHGYTF.

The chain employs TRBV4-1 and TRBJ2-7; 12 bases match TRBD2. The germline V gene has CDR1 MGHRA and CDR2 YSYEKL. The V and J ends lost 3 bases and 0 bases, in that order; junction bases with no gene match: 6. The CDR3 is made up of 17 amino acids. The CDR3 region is CASSHRLAGADSYEQYF. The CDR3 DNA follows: TGCGCCAGCAGCCACCGACTAGCGGGAGCTGACTCCTACGAGCAGTACTTC.

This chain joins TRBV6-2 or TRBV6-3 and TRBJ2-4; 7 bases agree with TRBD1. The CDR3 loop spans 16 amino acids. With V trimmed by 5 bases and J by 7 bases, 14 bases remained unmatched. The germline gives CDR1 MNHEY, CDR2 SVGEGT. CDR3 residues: CASSNPTGNGGNIQYF. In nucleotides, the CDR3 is TGTGCCAGCAGTAACCCGACAGGGAATGGTGGGAACATTCAGTACTTC.

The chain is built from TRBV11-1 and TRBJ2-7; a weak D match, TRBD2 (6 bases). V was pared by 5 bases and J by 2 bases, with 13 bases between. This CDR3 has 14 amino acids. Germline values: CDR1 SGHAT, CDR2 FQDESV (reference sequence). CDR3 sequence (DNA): TGTGCCAGCAGCCCCGGGACTCCCCCCTACGAGCAGTACTTC. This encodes CASSPGTPPYEQYF.

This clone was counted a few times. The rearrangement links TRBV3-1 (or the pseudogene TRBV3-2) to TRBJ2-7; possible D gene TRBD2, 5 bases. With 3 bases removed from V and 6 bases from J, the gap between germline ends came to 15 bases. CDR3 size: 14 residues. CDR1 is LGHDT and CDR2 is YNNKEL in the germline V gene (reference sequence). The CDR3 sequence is CASSHANLRGEQYF. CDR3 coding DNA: TGTGCCAGCAGCCACGCGAATCTCCGGGGCGAGCAGTACTTC.

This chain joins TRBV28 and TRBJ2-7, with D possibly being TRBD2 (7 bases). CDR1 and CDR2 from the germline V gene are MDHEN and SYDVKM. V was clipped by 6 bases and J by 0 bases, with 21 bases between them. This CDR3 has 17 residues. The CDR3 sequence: CASSHRRGGVNSYEQYF. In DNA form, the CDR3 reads TGTGCCAGCAGCCACCGTCGCGGGGGCGTGAACTCCTACGAGCAGTACTTC.

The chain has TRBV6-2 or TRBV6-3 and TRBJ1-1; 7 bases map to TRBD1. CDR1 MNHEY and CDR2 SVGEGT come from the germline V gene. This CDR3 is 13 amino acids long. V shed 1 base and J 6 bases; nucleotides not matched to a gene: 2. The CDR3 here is CASSYFGTAEAFF. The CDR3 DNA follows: TGTGCCAGCAGTTACTTCGGGACAGCTGAAGCTTTCTTT.

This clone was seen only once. The CDR3 is CAGPPFRDRERNYEQYF. CDR3 nucleotide sequence: TGTGCCGGCCCCCCTTTCCGGGACAGGGAAAGAAACTACGAGCAGTACTTC. The chain has TRBV2 and TRBJ2-7, with 9 bases identical to TRBD1. The CDR3 is 17 amino acids. The V and J ends lost 11 bases and 3 bases, in that order; junction bases with no gene match: 20. Germline V CDR1 and CDR2: SNHLY, FYNNEI.

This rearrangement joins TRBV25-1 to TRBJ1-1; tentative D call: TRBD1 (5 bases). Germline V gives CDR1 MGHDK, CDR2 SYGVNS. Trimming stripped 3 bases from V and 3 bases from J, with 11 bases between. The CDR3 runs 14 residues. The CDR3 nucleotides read TGTGCCAGCAGTGAGGCAGGGAGGTACACTGAAGCTTTCTTT. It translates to CASSEAGRYTEAFF.

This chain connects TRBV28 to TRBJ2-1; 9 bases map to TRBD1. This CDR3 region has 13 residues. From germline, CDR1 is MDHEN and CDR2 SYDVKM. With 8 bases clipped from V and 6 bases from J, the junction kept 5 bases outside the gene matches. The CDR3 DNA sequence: TGTGCCAGCCTAGGGACAGGGCGCAATGAGCAGTTCTTC. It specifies CASLGTGRNEQFF.

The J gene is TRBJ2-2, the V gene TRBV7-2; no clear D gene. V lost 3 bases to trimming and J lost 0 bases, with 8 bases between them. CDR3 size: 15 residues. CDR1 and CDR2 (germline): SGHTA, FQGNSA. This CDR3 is CASSLRPPNTGELFF. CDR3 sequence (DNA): TGTGCCAGCAGCTTGAGGCCGCCGAACACCGGGGAGCTGTTTTTT.

CDR3 region: CASSLNRAGTTDTQYF. The CDR3 nucleotides are TGCGCCAGCAGCTTGAATCGGGCCGGGACTACAGATACGCAGTATTTT. The chain has TRBV5-1 and TRBJ2-3, with D tentatively TRBD2 (6 bases). The germline gives CDR1 SGHRS, CDR2 YFSETQ. The germline V and J ends were trimmed by 1 base and 3 bases, with 15 bases remaining between them. The CDR3 is 16 amino acids.

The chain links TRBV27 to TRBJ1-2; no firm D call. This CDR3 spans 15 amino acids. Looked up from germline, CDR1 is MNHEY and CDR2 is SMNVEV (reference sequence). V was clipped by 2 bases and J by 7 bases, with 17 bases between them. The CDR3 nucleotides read TGTGCCAGCAGTTTAAGTCAGGCAGGTCGGCTTGGCTACACCTTC. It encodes CASSLSQAGRLGYTF.

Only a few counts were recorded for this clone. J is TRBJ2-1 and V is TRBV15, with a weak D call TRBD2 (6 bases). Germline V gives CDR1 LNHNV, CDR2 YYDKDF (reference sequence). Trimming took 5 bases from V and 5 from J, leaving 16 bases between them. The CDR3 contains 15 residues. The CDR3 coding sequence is TGTGCCACCAGCGGAACGGGACTCTTCAACAATGAGCAGTTCTTC. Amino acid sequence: CATSGTGLFNNEQFF.

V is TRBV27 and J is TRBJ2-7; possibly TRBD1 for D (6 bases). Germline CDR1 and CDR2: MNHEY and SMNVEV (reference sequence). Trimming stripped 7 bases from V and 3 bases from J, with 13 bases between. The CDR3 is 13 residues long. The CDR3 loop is CASKRTGYYEQYF. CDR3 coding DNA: TGTGCCAGCAAGCGAACAGGGTACTACGAGCAGTACTTC.